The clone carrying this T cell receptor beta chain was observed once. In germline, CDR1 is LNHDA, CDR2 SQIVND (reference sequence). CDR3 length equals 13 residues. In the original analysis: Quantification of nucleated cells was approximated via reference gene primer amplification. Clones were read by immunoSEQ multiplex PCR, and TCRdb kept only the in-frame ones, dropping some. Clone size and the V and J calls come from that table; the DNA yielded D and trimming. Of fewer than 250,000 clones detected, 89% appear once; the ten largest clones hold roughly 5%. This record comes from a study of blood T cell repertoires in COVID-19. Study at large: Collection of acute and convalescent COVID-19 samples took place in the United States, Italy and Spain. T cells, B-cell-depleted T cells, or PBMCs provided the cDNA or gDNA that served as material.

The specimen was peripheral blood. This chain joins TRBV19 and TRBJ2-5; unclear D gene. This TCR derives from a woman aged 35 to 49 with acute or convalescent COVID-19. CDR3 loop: CACSRSPEETQYF. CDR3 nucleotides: TGTGCATGCAGTCGATCCCCAGAAGAGACCCAGTACTTC.